This T cell receptor beta chain was identified in a study of Ad26.COV2.S vaccination and SARS-CoV-2 variants. Treatment specified: around 19 received Ad26.COV2.S at low or high dose, single or two shots; 5 received placebo; per-sample allocation not given. Repertoires come from day 63 after the first vaccine or placebo injection. Sequencing used immunoSEQ multiplex PCR; TCRdb keeps in-frame clones, though not all of them. The data show approximately 360,000 clones, with approximately 83% seen just once and around 7.3% held by the top ten. Germline lookup yields CDR1 MNHEY and CDR2 SVGAGI. The junction had 2 bases not matched to a gene; V was cut back by 2 bases and J by 4 bases. CDR3 length: 16 amino acids.

Sequencing used peripheral blood, obtained in a trial of Ad26.COV2.S vaccine versus placebo. This rearrangement joins TRBV6-5 to TRBJ2-1, with 13 bases aligning to TRBD2. This sequence originates from a person between 18 and 65 years old who received the Ad26.COV2.S COVID-19 vaccine or a placebo. In DNA, the CDR3 is TGTGCCAGCAGTTACACGGGACTAGCGGGATACAATGAGCAGTTCTTC. It codes for CASSYTGLAGYNEQFF.